The 13 T cell receptor beta chains in this list originate from one sample, sequenced in a study of identical twins. Via MiXCR, TCRdb re-called the 5' RACE reads, giving one row per CDR3 protein. The table includes about 530,000 distinct CDR3 sequences, 20% to 25% detected once. These data also featured in a second study, about yellow fever vaccine responses in identical twins.

Sequencing was done on a sample of CD4+ T cells sorted from blood. The receptors were gathered from a young woman in good health.

In this sample, this clonotype turned up a few times. At one of its ends the junction is not consistent with the germline gene, which may arise from a read error. This chain links TRBV5-1 with TRBJ2-2; possibly TRBD1 or TRBD2 for D (5 bases each). There are 13 residues in the CDR3. Germline CDR1 SGHRS, CDR2 YFSETQ. This CDR3 is CASSSGPHGELFF. In DNA, the CDR3 is TGCGCCAGCAGCTCGGGACCCCATGGGGAGCTGTTCTTT.

A few counts support this clonotype. The chain combines TRBV20-1 with TRBJ2-1; the match to TRBD1 covers 9 bases. The CDR3 is made up of 14 amino acids. After removal of 1 base from V and 5 bases from J, the junction contained 3 bases not matched to a gene. The germline CDR1 and CDR2 sequences are DFQATT and SNEGSKA (reference sequence). The CDR3 spells CSARAGQGNNEQFF. CDR3 nucleotides: TGCAGTGCTAGAGCGGGACAGGGTAACAATGAGCAGTTCTTC.

CDR3 nucleotide sequence: TGTGCCAGCAGCTTGGGTTCATCCACTTACAATGAGCAGTTCTTC. Translation gives CASSLGSSTYNEQFF. V usage is TRBV7-9 and J usage is TRBJ2-1; no clear D gene. V lost 3 bases to trimming and J lost 4 bases, with 13 bases between them. This CDR3 is built from 15 residues. CDR1 SEHNR and CDR2 FQNEAQ come from the germline V gene (reference sequence).

This clonotype appeared a few times. V usage is TRBV3-1 and J usage is TRBJ2-1; 8 bases map to TRBD2. CDR1 is LGHDT and CDR2 is YNNKEL in the germline V gene (reference sequence). V dropped 4 bases and J dropped 9; count of bases not matched to a gene: 8. The CDR3 spans 14 residues. The CDR3 DNA reads TGTGCCAGCAGCCCGTCGGGAGGGCCCGGTGAGCAGTTCTTC. Protein: CASSPSGGPGEQFF.

The V and J genes are TRBV10-3 and TRBJ2-6, with D unclear. The CDR3 contains 20 residues. Germline lookup yields CDR1 ENHRY and CDR2 SYGVKD. Trimming cost V 0 bases and J 0 bases, with 18 bases left between them. For the CDR3, the DNA is TGTGCCATCAGTGAGTCGTTTGGTAGGCAGCCAAGCTCTGGGGCCAACGTCCTGACTTTC. Translating gives CAISESFGRQPSSGANVLTF.

The V call is TRBV7-9, the J call TRBJ2-7, with TRBD1 identical over 8 bases. From germline, CDR1 is SEHNR and CDR2 FQNEAQ (reference sequence). The CDR3 sequence is 14 residues long. V shed 2 bases, J shed 4 bases, and the junction held 4 bases outside the gene matches. The CDR3 DNA follows: TGTGCCAGCAGCTTACCGGACAGGGCTTACGAGCAGTACGTC. Translated: CASSLPDRAYEQYV.

This clonotype was seen a few times. The V call is TRBV5-1, the J call TRBJ2-7; no definite D call. CDR3 length equals 14 residues. CDR1 and CDR2 (germline): SGHRS, YFSETQ. V lost 4 bases to trimming and J lost 3 bases, with 14 bases between them. CDR3 bases: TGCGCCAGCAGCCCCATGCCCCATAGCTACGAGCAGTACTTC. It specifies CASSPMPHSYEQYF.

This clonotype was detected a few times. The CDR3 DNA follows: TGTGCCATCAGTGAGCCGGACAGGGTTTTCTTCTATGGCTACACCTTC. Translating gives CAISEPDRVFFYGYTF. This sequence joins TRBV10-3 and TRBJ1-2, with TRBD1 matching 8 bases. Germline trimming cut 2 bases from V and 4 bases from J; bases unmatched to any gene: 9. CDR1 is ENHRY, CDR2 SYGVKD, per germline. The CDR3 extends over 16 amino acids.

This clonotype showed up many times. The J gene is TRBJ1-1, the V gene TRBV12-3 or TRBV12-4, with D tentatively TRBD1 (5 bases). V was trimmed by 6 bases and J by 4 bases, leaving 15 bases between them. The CDR3 has 14 residues. DNA of the CDR3: TGTGCCAGCAGCGACCAGAGGGGTGTCACTGAAGCTTTCTTT. This translates into CASSDQRGVTEAFF.

The chain couples TRBV12-3 or TRBV12-4 to TRBJ1-1; D not resolved. The CDR3 sequence is 13 residues long. With 7 bases removed from V and 1 base from J, the gap between germline ends came to 10 bases. CDR3 nucleotide sequence: TGTGCCAGCACTTTTGGTTCGAACACTGAAGCTTTCTTT. Translated: CASTFGSNTEAFF.

The chain uses TRBV5-1 and TRBJ1-6; maybe TRBD1 (5 bases). The CDR3 runs 16 residues. V was clipped by 6 bases and J by 7 bases, with 20 bases between them. The germline V gene has CDR1 SGHRS and CDR2 YFSETQ. CDR3 loop: CASTDPGVLGNSPLHF. DNA for the CDR3: TGCGCCAGCACCGACCCGGGGGTACTAGGCAATTCACCCCTCCACTTT.

The chain is built from TRBV11-3 and TRBJ2-5; 9 bases line up with TRBD2. The CDR3 length is 17 residues. With V trimmed by 2 bases and J by 1 base, 8 bases remained unmatched. Germline V gene data show CDR1 as SGHNT and CDR2 as YENEEA. CDR3 nucleotide sequence: TGTGCCAGCAGCTTATTTTTCGCGGGAGGGAGCCAAGAGACCCAGTACTTC. Amino acids: CASSLFFAGGSQETQYF.

This chain connects TRBV6-1 to TRBJ2-7; D remains ambiguous. V was trimmed by 3 bases and J by 4 bases, leaving 13 bases between them. The germline CDR1 and CDR2 sequences are MNHNS and SASEGT. CDR3 length: 14 residues. This CDR3 reads CASSEDPLPYEQYV. The CDR3 DNA reads TGTGCCAGCAGTGAGGATCCCCTCCCTTACGAGCAGTACGTC.